Following are 31 T cell receptor beta chains from one sample sequenced in a study of CD8 T cells in ankylosing spondylitis. General study points: A TCR beta motif of eight highly homologous variants appeared characteristic of ankylosing spondylitis blood.

MiXCR was run by TCRdb on the 5' RACE reads, yielding one entry per CDR3 protein. The sample has roughly 440,000 distinct CDR3 sequences; 15% to 20% are singletons. For these TCRs, the target antigens are not known. Sequences were obtained from blood, either unsorted or a sorted T cell fraction (not recorded which). The receptors shown here come from a male donor with ankylosing spondylitis.

This clonotype was observed a few times. This rearrangement joins TRBV7-6 to TRBJ1-4; D remains ambiguous. Germline loops: CDR1 SGHVS, CDR2 FNYEAQ. Trimming left V 5 bases short and J 8 bases short, with 15 bases between. The CDR3 contains 14 residues. CDR3 nucleotide sequence: TGTGCCAGCAGCACCTACGGGCCCCGGGAAAAACTGTTTTTT. Translating gives CASSTYGPREKLFF.

The rearrangement uses TRBV9 and TRBJ2-7, with no clear D. Germline assignment: CDR1 SGDLS and CDR2 YYNGEE. V lost 0 bases, J lost 6 bases, and 13 bases lay in between. The CDR3 contains 14 residues. Written as DNA, the CDR3 is TGTGCCAGCAGCGTAGCCCCAAGCATAGGCGAGCAGTACTTC. Translating gives CASSVAPSIGEQYF.

The genes are TRBV18 and TRBJ1-2; a possible D gene is TRBD1 (5 bases). CDR3 length: 15 residues. Per germline, CDR1 KGHSH and CDR2 LQKENI. Trimming took off 3 bases at V and 3 bases at J, with 14 bases between the two ends. The CDR3 sequence: CASSPEVTAHYGYTF. The CDR3 bases are TGTGCCAGCTCACCCGAGGTGACAGCCCACTATGGCTACACCTTC. Complete variable domain (other parts from reference TRBV18 and TRBJ1-2): NAGVMQNPRHLVRRRGQEARLRCSPMKGHSHVYWYRQLPEEGLKFMVYLQKENIIDESGMPKERFSAEFPKEGPSILRIQQVVRGDSAAYFCASSPEVTAHYGYTFGSGTRLTVV.

This clonotype was observed many times. CDR3 nucleotide sequence: TGTGCCAGCAGCCCGCAATTTCGTGCAACTAATGAAAAACTGTTTTTT. Its translation is CASSPQFRATNEKLFF. The rearrangement joins TRBV12-3 or TRBV12-4 to TRBJ1-4; D is unclear. The CDR3 covers 16 residues. V was cut by 6 bases and J by 0 bases, with 14 bases left in between.

The chain couples TRBV5-1 to TRBJ1-2; 11 nucleotides match TRBD1. Trimming cost V 7 bases and J 6 bases; bases outside gene matches: 8. The germline gives CDR1 SGHRS, CDR2 YFSETQ. The CDR3 extends over 14 amino acids. The CDR3 sequence: CASGDGQGANGYTF. The CDR3 DNA follows: TGCGCCAGCGGGGATGGACAGGGGGCGAATGGCTACACCTTC.

In its sample, this clonotype was seen many times. The chain links TRBV20-1 to TRBJ2-1; 8 positions match TRBD1. V shed 3 bases and J 1 base; nucleotides not matched to a gene: 11. The CDR3 runs 17 residues. Germline V gene lookup returns CDR1 DFQATT and CDR2 SNEGSKA (reference sequence). The CDR3 DNA reads TGCAGTGCTAGCCCACCTGGACAGGGTAGGTCCTACAATGAGCAGTTCTTC. This gives the protein CSASPPGQGRSYNEQFF.

This chain connects TRBV12-3 or TRBV12-4 to TRBJ1-2; D is possibly TRBD1 (6 bases). The CDR3 is 13 amino acids. V lost 6 bases and J lost 4, with 12 bases in between. The CDR3 here is CASRRGDTYGYTF. The CDR3, as DNA: TGTGCCAGCAGGAGGGGGGACACCTATGGCTACACCTTC.

Here the CDR3 DNA reads TGTGCCAGCAGTGAAAGGGACGGTAAAAACATTCAGTACTTC. It specifies CASSERDGKNIQYF. The chain has TRBV6-1 and TRBJ2-4; D is tentatively TRBD1 or TRBD2 (5 bases each). The length of the CDR3 is 14 residues. Trimming took off 2 bases at V and 4 bases at J, with 9 bases between the two ends. CDR1 is MNHNS and CDR2 is SASEGT in the germline V gene.

This chain joins TRBV27 and TRBJ2-1; D is perhaps TRBD2 (6 bases). The CDR3 covers 16 residues. Germline V gene lookup returns CDR1 MNHEY and CDR2 SMNVEV (reference sequence). Trimming stripped 5 bases from V and 10 bases from J, with 24 bases between. CDR3 DNA: TGTGCCAGCAGTCAATCACCGGGACTCACCGTATTCGAGCAGTTCTTC. It codes for CASSQSPGLTVFEQFF.

The rearrangement uses TRBV4-2 and TRBJ1-5, with no clear D. The CDR3 contains 16 residues. Deletions cut 3 bases from V and 0 bases from J, with 12 bases between. CDR1 LGHNA and CDR2 YNFKEQ come from the germline V gene. The CDR3 DNA reads as TGTGCCAGCAGCCACGGAACAGTAGATAGCAATCAGCCCCAGCATTTT. This sequence encodes CASSHGTVDSNQPQHF.

This clonotype was observed a handful of times. The chain couples TRBV5-1 to TRBJ2-3; tentative D call: TRBD1 (5 bases). The CDR3 runs to 15 residues. Germline V gene sequence: CDR1 SGHRS, CDR2 YFSETQ. Trimming took off 0 bases at V and 3 bases at J, with 11 bases between the two ends. For the CDR3, the DNA is TGCGCCAGCAGCTTGGGACAGCCCCCAACAGATACGCAGTATTTT. It specifies CASSLGQPPTDTQYF.

The chain is built from TRBV5-1 and TRBJ1-5; D perhaps matches TRBD1 (6 bases). The V end lost 1 base, the J end lost 6 bases, and 14 bases lay between the germline ends. CDR3 length: 15 amino acids. CDR1 SGHRS and CDR2 YFSETQ come from the germline V gene. This CDR3 is CASSLTGNVGQPQHF. The CDR3, as DNA: TGCGCCAGCAGCTTGACAGGGAACGTCGGTCAGCCCCAGCATTTT.

The gene calls are TRBV5-1 and TRBJ2-1; 9 bases fit TRBD2. The CDR3 loop spans 17 amino acids. The germline gives CDR1 SGHRS, CDR2 YFSETQ. The V segment lost 4 bases and the J segment 2 bases; nucleotides outside the gene matches: 10. The CDR3 DNA reads TGCGCCAGCAGCCACCAGTTGCGGGGGGGGACCTACAATGAGCAGTTCTTC. Translated, it gives CASSHQLRGGTYNEQFF.

This clonotype was found a few times. This chain joins TRBV6-5 and TRBJ2-7, with 9 bases identical to TRBD2. Germline values: CDR1 MNHEY, CDR2 SVGAGI. This CDR3 has 17 residues. With V trimmed by 2 bases and J by 4 bases, 12 bases remained unmatched. The CDR3 nucleotides read TGTGCCAGCAGTTACGGGGGGAGGGGGACTAGCAAATACGAGCAGTACTTC. As protein: CASSYGGRGTSKYEQYF.

The chain recombines TRBV4-1 with TRBJ1-5, with D tentatively TRBD1 (5 bases). The CDR3 spans 18 residues. Trimming took 1 base from V and 5 from J, leaving 21 bases between them. Germline CDR1 reads MGHRA; CDR2 reads YSYEKL. The CDR3 loop reads CASSQVSGTSLNHQPQHF. CDR3 in DNA: TGCGCCAGCAGCCAAGTTTCTGGGACTTCCCTAAACCATCAGCCCCAGCATTTT.

The gene calls are TRBV6-5 and TRBJ1-1, with a weak D call TRBD1 (5 bases). The CDR3 consists of 16 residues. CDR1 is MNHEY and CDR2 is SVGAGI in the germline V gene. V was cut by 2 bases and J by 4 bases, with 17 bases left in between. The DNA of the CDR3 is TGTGCCAGCAGTTACGGGAGAGGGGCGGCGGCCACTGAAGCTTTCTTT. Its translation is CASSYGRGAAATEAFF.

This clonotype was recorded many times. The chain has TRBV12-3 or TRBV12-4 and TRBJ1-1; TRBD1 agrees at 11 bases. CDR3 length: 14 residues. Trimming removed 8 bases from V and 11 bases from J; junction bases left unmatched: 13. The CDR3 spells CASGLGQGAIWAFF. In nucleotides, the CDR3 is TGTGCCAGCGGACTTGGACAGGGGGCGATCTGGGCTTTCTTT.

J is TRBJ2-5 and V is TRBV19, with TRBD2 matching 11 bases. The trim removed 3 bases at V and 2 bases at J, leaving 8 bases unmatched. This CDR3 region has 17 residues. Germline CDR1 is LNHDA and CDR2 is SQIVND (reference sequence). For the CDR3, the DNA is TGTGCCAGTAGTATTGGCGGTAGCGGGGGGGGACAAGAGACCCAGTACTTC. As protein: CASSIGGSGGGQETQYF.

This clonotype was seen more than once but under ten times. The chain carries TRBV11-2 and TRBJ2-3; 8 bases are a match to TRBD2. In germline, CDR1 is SGHAT, CDR2 FQNNGV. J was trimmed by 5 bases and V by 2 bases; bases with no gene match: 18. The CDR3 is 19 amino acids. The CDR3 is CASSLRAPGTGGPGDTQYF. CDR3 nucleotides: TGTGCCAGCAGCTTACGAGCGCCGGGCACGGGGGGGCCGGGAGATACGCAGTATTTT.

V gene TRBV4-1 combines with J gene TRBJ2-2, with unresolved D. Germline V CDR1 and CDR2: MGHRA, YSYEKL. V was cut by 3 bases and J by 1 base, with 9 bases left in between. The CDR3 spans 15 residues. The DNA for the CDR3 is TGCGCCAGCAGCCACTGGACCGAGAACACCGGGGAGCTGTTTTTT. Its translation is CASSHWTENTGELFF.

This clonotype has just a few counts. This sequence joins TRBV12-3 or TRBV12-4 and TRBJ1-1; 9 positions match TRBD1. V shed 2 bases, J shed 5 bases, and the junction held 6 bases outside the gene matches. The CDR3 consists of 15 residues. The CDR3 sequence is CASSLRGQGMTEAFF. As DNA, the CDR3 is TGTGCCAGCAGTTTAAGGGGACAGGGTATGACTGAAGCTTTCTTT.

At least ten counts were recorded for this clonotype. The junction departs from germline at one end; a sequencing error may be responsible. V gene TRBV6-5 combines with J gene TRBJ2-2; 8 nucleotides agree with TRBD2. Germline V gene lookup returns CDR1 MNHEY and CDR2 SVGAGI. The length of the CDR3 is 15 residues. CDR3 sequence reads: CASSYSGTNTGELFF. CDR3 coding DNA: TGCGCCAGCAGCTATAGCGGGACAAACACCGGGGAGCTGTTTTTT.

In this sample, this clonotype turned up a few times. V is TRBV4-1 and J is TRBJ2-3; TRBD2 is a possible D gene (6 bases). Germline lookup yields CDR1 MGHRA and CDR2 YSYEKL. The CDR3 is made up of 16 amino acids. The V gene lost 0 bases and the J gene lost 0 bases, with 10 bases spanning the gap. The CDR3 loop reads CASSQDSGLSTDTQYF. In DNA, the CDR3 is TGCGCCAGCAGCCAAGACAGCGGGCTAAGCACAGATACGCAGTATTTT.

Only a few counts were recorded for this clonotype. This rearrangement joins TRBV4-2 to TRBJ2-1; D not certain. CDR3 length equals 16 residues. Trimming stripped 7 bases from V and 4 bases from J, with 20 bases between. The germline CDR1 and CDR2 sequences are LGHNA and YNFKEQ. The CDR3 reads CASMNMGGVGYNEQFF. The DNA of the CDR3 is TGTGCCAGCATGAATATGGGTGGCGTGGGGTACAATGAGCAGTTCTTC.

The chain links TRBV14 to TRBJ2-7; D ambiguous. Trimming removed 4 bases at V and 10 bases at J, with 14 bases between. CDR1 and CDR2 from the germline V gene are SGHDN and FVKESK. This CDR3 spans 12 amino acids. For the CDR3, the DNA is TGTGCCAGCAGCCCAAACTCGGTGTCTCAGTACTTC. Its protein product is CASSPNSVSQYF.

In its sample, this clonotype was seen a few times. V usage is TRBV20-1 and J usage is TRBJ2-7; D may be TRBD2 (5 bases). Germline V gene data show CDR1 as DFQATT and CDR2 as SNEGSKA (reference sequence). Trimming took 6 bases from V and 5 from J, leaving 11 bases between them. This CDR3 is 11 amino acids long. The CDR3 is CSARAGDEQYF. The CDR3 DNA reads as TGCAGTGCCCGCGCCGGGGACGAGCAGTACTTC.

This clonotype was seen only a few times. The rearrangement links TRBV9 to TRBJ1-5; 10 bases fit TRBD1. The J segment lost 5 bases and the V segment lost 4 bases, leaving 9 bases of the junction unmatched. This CDR3 spans 16 amino acids. Germline V gene data show CDR1 as SGDLS and CDR2 as YYNGEE. The CDR3 DNA reads as TGTGCCAGCAGCCAGCCGGGACAGGGGTGTTATCAGCCCCAGCATTTT. Protein sequence: CASSQPGQGCYQPQHF.

The V call is TRBV11-2, the J call TRBJ2-1; 10 bases fit TRBD2. Germline CDR1 and CDR2: SGHAT and FQNNGV. The CDR3 spans 16 residues. The J segment lost 8 bases and the V segment lost 5 bases, leaving 12 bases of the junction unmatched. This CDR3 is CASSQDSSGRADEQFF. In nucleotides, the CDR3 is TGTGCCAGCAGCCAAGACTCCAGCGGGAGGGCCGATGAGCAGTTCTTC. Looking up the rest from reference TRBV11-2 and TRBJ2-1 gives the full variable domain: EAGVAQSPRYKIIEKRQSVAFWCNPISGHATLYWYQQILGQGPKLLIQFQNNGVVDDSQLPKDRFSAERLKGVDSTLKIQPAKLEDSAVYLCASSQDSSGRADEQFFGPGTRLTVL.

V is TRBV28 and J is TRBJ1-5, with a weak D call TRBD1 (6 bases). This CDR3 has 13 amino acids. The V gene's germline CDR1 is MDHEN and CDR2 SYDVKM. V lost 4 bases and J lost 5, with 9 bases in between. The CDR3 loop is CASSSGVYQPQHF. CDR3 DNA: TGTGCCAGCAGTTCAGGGGTGTATCAGCCCCAGCATTTT.

This clonotype was observed a handful of times. The rearrangement links TRBV29-1 to TRBJ1-1; a weak D match, TRBD1 (6 bases). The CDR3 loop spans 12 amino acids. Between the trimmed V and J ends, which lost 7 bases and 3 bases, there was a span of 12 bases. In germline, CDR1 is SQVTM, CDR2 ANQGSEA. This CDR3 reads CSGTQGDTEAFF. DNA of the CDR3: TGCAGCGGGACACAGGGAGACACTGAAGCTTTCTTT.

This clonotype has only a few counts. The V call is TRBV10-3, the J call TRBJ1-2, with 7 bases lining up with TRBD1. J was trimmed by 2 bases and V by 6 bases; bases with no gene match: 3. CDR1 is ENHRY, CDR2 SYGVKD, per germline. The CDR3 has 13 amino acids. In DNA form, the CDR3 reads TGTGCCATCAGACCGGGACAGAACTATGGCTACACCTTC. Translating it yields CAIRPGQNYGYTF.